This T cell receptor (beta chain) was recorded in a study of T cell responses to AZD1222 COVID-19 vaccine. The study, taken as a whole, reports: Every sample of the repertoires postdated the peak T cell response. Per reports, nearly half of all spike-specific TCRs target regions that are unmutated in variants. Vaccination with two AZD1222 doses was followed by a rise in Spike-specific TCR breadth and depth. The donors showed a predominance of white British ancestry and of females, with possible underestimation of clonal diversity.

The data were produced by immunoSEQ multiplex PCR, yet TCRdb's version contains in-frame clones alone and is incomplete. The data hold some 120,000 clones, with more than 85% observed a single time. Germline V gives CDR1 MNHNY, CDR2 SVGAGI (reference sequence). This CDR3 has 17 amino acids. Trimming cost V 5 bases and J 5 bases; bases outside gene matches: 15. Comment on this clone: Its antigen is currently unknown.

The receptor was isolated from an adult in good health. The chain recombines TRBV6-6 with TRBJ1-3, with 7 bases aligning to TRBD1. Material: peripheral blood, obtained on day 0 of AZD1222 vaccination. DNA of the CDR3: TGTGCCAGCAGTCGCCGCGGGACAGACGTTCTTCGAAACACCATATATTTT. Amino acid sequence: CASSRRGTDVLRNTIYF.